A selection of T cell receptor beta chains follows, all from one sample in a study of naive and memory T cell subsets. Each CDR3 protein gets one entry after TCRdb re-called the UMI-ligation and nested PCR reads with MiXCR. Of roughly 140,000 distinct CDR3 sequences in the sample, approximately 18% were seen once. Sequenced sample: naive CD8+ T cells from blood. The source of these receptors is a human donor in good health. The CDR3 runs from the conserved cysteine through the conserved F or W. A D gene is named only where the DNA matches it firmly. The size entry is marked missing in some rows and otherwise reads once, few, many or a size class.

-	TRBV5-1	TRBJ2-1	-	CASSLDSGSYNEQFF	TGCGCCAGCAGCTTGGATAGCGGCTCCTACAATGAGCAGTTCTTC
few	TRBV6-1	TRBJ2-7	TRBD2	CASSETSDLAYEQYF	TGTGCCAGCAGTGAAACTAGCGACCTAGCCTACGAGCAGTACTTC
-	TRBV29-1	TRBJ1-2	-	CSVEGPDYGYTF	TGCAGCGTTGAGGGGCCCGACTATGGCTACACCTTC
few	TRBV5-1	TRBJ2-7	TRBD2	CASSFERAGGPFYEQYF	TGCGCCAGCAGCTTCGAACGTGCGGGAGGGCCTTTCTACGAGCAGTACTTC
-	TRBV4-1	TRBJ2-1	TRBD2	CASSQPETSARLIAPKQFF	TGCGCCAGCAGCCAACCTGAGACTAGCGCGCGACTAATCGCCCCTAAGCAGTTCTTC
-	TRBV12-3/TRBV12-4	TRBJ1-5	TRBD1	CASTGGQGADQPQHF	TGTGCCAGCACTGGGGGACAGGGGGCCGATCAGCCCCAGCATTTT
-	TRBV5-5	TRBJ2-3	TRBD2	CASSLGLAGGTDTQYF	TGTGCCAGCAGCCTAGGACTAGCGGGAGGGACAGATACGCAGTATTTT
few	TRBV10-2	TRBJ2-7	-	CASSDGGLVTYEQYF	TGCGCCAGCAGTGACGGTGGGCTGGTAACCTACGAGCAGTACTTC
-	TRBV5-5	TRBJ2-7	-	CASSLLPRESYEQYF	TGTGCCAGCAGCTTGCTTCCCAGGGAGAGCTACGAGCAGTACTTC
few	TRBV5-5	TRBJ2-7	-	CASSLRRGPYEQYF	TGTGCCAGCAGCTTGCGCAGGGGACCCTACGAGCAGTACTTC
few	TRBV6-5	TRBJ1-1	-	CAVAGQDTEAFF	TGTGCCGTCGCAGGTCAGGACACTGAAGCTTTCTTT
-	TRBV10-3	TRBJ2-5	-	CAISDPRADQAGQETQYF	TGTGCCATCAGTGACCCCAGAGCAGACCAGGCAGGCCAAGAGACCCAGTACTTC
few	TRBV5-6	TRBJ2-1	-	CASSLVRGWDEQFF	TGTGCCAGCAGCTTGGTGAGGGGCTGGGATGAGCAGTTCTTC
-	TRBV25-1	TRBJ2-2	-	CASLQGRELFF	TGTGCCAGTTTACAGGGCCGGGAGCTGTTTTTT
-	TRBV27	TRBJ2-7	-	CASSFPGRGPYEQYF	TGTGCCAGCAGTTTCCCTGGCCGGGGTCCCTACGAGCAGTACTTC
few	TRBV6-1	TRBJ2-7	-	CASSEGRQLSYEQYF	TGTGCCAGCAGTGAAGGAAGGCAACTCTCCTACGAGCAGTACTTC